A selection of T cell receptor beta chains follows, all from one sample in a study of CD8+CD57+ T cells in acquired aplastic anemia. TCRdb ran MiXCR on the reads and lists one entry per CDR3 protein. Here the sample spans around 230,000 distinct CDR3 sequences, over 55% being singletons. The sequenced sample was sorted CD4+, CD8+, or CD8+CD57+ T cells (not recorded which) from PBMCs. Source of these receptors: a human donor in good health. Each CDR3 is given without its conserved first and last residue.

j_call v_call cdr3_length cdr3_aa
TRBJ2-1 TRBV7-9 10 ASSSTGHEQF
TRBJ1-5 TRBV2 12 ASSGPAAREPQH
TRBJ2-7 TRBV7-9 12 ASRPRGGVHEQY
TRBJ2-2 TRBV20-1 13 SASGSGGSAGELF
TRBJ2-1 TRBV19 13 ASSMLAGGPGEQF
TRBJ2-7 TRBV20-1 15 SARDWASGRSVYEQY
TRBJ2-5 TRBV9 14 ASSVNPRDSQETQY
TRBJ2-1 TRBV10-3 12 AISELAGGNEQF
TRBJ1-6 TRBV7-8 15 ASSPMDGSSYNSPLH
TRBJ1-2 TRBV2 12 AKHWNAGEFGYT
TRBJ2-7 TRBV24-1 14 ASSLISGRAGYEQY
TRBJ1-6 TRBV5-1 11 ASSLGGSSPLH
TRBJ1-4 TRBV2 9 ASSWSEKLF
TRBJ1-1 TRBV12-3/TRBV12-4 12 ASSLGGRRYEAF
TRBJ2-1 TRBV10-3 15 AISESRLAGSYNEQF
TRBJ1-1 TRBV28 11 ASSPGADTEAF
TRBJ2-7 TRBV11-2 13 ASSPGLAGIYEQY
TRBJ1-5 TRBV5-6 11 ASSSASDQPQH
TRBJ2-7 TRBV29-1 13 SVAGTSGSGYEQY
TRBJ2-7 TRBV2 14 ASSEGSGRGLDEQY
TRBJ1-6 TRBV7-8 14 ASSPEGGAGNSPLH
TRBJ1-1 TRBV11-1 10 ASSLLGTEAF
TRBJ2-3 TRBV4-1 18 ASSLGQGRGWQSSTDTQY